This T cell receptor beta chain was identified in a study of T cells in localized non-small cell lung cancer. General study results and limits: The study detected a median about 50 of the top 100 tumor clones in adjacent lung. There was higher T cell clonality in uninvolved adjacent lung than in tumor, and it was highest there. Among blood samples, higher T cell density accompanied longer overall survival. Sequencing covered just one tumor region, so heterogeneity cannot be ruled out.

Regarding this clone: Its specificity is unknown.

The table came from immunoSEQ multiplex PCR; TCRdb's copy has only in-frame clones and leaves some out. The data hold fewer than 3,000 clones, with around 20% observed a single time. V shed 4 bases, J shed 5 bases, and the junction held 13 bases outside the gene matches. CDR3 length equals 17 residues. Germline V gene sequence: CDR1 MDHEN, CDR2 SYDVKM. The sample in question was lung tumor tissue, obtained before any cancer treatment. The sequence was obtained from a male donor older than 55 with stage I lung adenocarcinoma. V and J are TRBV28 and TRBJ2-7; 11 nucleotides align to TRBD2. The CDR3 sequence: CASSWTSGLLLVDEQYF. The CDR3 DNA reads as TGTGCCAGCAGTTGGACTAGCGGGTTGCTCTTAGTAGACGAGCAGTACTTC.